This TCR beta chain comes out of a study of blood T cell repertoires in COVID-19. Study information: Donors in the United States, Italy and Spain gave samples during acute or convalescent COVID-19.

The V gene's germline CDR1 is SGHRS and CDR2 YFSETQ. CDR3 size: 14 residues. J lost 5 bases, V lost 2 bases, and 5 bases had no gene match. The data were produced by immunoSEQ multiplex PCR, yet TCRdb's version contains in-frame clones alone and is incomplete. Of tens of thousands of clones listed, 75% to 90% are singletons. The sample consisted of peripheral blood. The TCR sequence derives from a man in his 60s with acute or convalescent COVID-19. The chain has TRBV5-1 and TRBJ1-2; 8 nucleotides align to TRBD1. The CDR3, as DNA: TGCGCCAGCAGCTTTGGGCAGGGGGCTTATGGCTACACCTTC. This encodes CASSFGQGAYGYTF. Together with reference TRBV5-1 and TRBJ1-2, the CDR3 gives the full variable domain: KAGVTQTPRYLIKTRGQQVTLSCSPISGHRSVSWYQQTPGQGLQFLFEYFSETQRNKGNFPGRFSGRQFSNSRSEMNVSTLELGDSALYLCASSFGQGAYGYTFGSGTRLTVV.